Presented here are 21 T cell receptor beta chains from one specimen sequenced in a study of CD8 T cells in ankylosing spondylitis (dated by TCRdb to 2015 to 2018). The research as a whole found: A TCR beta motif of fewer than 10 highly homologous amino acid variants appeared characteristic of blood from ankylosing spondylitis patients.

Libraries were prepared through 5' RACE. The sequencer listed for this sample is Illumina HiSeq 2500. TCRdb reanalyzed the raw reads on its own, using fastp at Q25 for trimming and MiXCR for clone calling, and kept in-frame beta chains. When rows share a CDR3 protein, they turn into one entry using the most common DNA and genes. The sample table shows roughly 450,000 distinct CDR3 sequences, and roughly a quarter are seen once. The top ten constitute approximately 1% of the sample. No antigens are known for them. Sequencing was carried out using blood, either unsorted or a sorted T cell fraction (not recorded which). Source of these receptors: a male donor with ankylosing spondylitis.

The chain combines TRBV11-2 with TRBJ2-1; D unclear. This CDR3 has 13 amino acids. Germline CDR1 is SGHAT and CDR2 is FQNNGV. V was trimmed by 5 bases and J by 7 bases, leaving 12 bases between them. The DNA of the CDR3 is TGTGCCAGCAGCACTGACTCGGTAAATGAGCAGTTCTTC. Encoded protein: CASSTDSVNEQFF.

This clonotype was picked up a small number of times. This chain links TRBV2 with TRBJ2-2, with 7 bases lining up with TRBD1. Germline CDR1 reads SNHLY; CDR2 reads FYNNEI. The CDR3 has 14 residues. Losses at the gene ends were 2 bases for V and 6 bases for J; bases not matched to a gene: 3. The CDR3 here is CASSEQGGPGELFF. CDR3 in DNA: TGTGCCAGCAGTGAACAAGGGGGCCCCGGGGAGCTGTTTTTT.

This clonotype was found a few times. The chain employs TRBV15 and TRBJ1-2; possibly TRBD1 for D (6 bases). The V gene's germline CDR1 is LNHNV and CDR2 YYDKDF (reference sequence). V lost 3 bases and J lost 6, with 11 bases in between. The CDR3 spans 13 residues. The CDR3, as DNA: TGTGCCACCAGCAGGGAAGGGGGTGATGGCTACACCTTC. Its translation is CATSREGGDGYTF.

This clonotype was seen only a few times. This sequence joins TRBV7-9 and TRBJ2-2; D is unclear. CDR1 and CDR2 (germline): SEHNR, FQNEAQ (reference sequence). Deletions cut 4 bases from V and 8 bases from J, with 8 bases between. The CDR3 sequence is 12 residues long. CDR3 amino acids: CASSSFQGELFF. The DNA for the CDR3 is TGTGCCAGCAGCTCCTTTCAGGGGGAGCTGTTTTTT.

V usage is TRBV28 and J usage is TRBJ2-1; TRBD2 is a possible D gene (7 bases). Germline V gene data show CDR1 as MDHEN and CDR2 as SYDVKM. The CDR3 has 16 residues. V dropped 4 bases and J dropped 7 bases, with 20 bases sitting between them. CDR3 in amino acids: CASSSQGHGGRNEQFF. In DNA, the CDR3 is TGTGCCAGCAGTTCACAGGGACATGGCGGGAGAAATGAGCAGTTCTTC.

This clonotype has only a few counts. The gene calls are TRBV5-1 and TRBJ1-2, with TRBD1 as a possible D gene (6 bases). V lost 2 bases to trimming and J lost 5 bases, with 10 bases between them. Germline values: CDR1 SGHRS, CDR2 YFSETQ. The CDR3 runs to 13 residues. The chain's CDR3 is CASSFETGYGYTF. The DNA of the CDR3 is TGCGCCAGCAGCTTCGAGACAGGTTATGGCTACACCTTC.

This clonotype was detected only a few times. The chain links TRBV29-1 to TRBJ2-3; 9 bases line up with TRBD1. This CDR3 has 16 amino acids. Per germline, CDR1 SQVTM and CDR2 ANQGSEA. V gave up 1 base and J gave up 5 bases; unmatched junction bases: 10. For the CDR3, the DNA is TGCAGCGTTGAAGGGTCCCCGGGACAGGGTGGAGATACGCAGTATTTT. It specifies CSVEGSPGQGGDTQYF.

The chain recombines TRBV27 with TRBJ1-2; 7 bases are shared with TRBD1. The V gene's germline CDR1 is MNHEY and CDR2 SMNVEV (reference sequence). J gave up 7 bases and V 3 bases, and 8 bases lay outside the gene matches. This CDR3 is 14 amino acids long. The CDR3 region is CASSFSGTDFGYTF. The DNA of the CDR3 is TGTGCCAGCAGTTTTTCCGGGACAGACTTTGGCTACACCTTC.

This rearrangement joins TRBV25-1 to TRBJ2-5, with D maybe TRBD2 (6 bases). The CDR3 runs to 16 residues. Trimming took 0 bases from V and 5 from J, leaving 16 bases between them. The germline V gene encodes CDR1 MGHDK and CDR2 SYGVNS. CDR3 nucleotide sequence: TGTGCCAGCAGTGAATATAGAGGTTTGGAGGGGGAGACCCAGTACTTC. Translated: CASSEYRGLEGETQYF.

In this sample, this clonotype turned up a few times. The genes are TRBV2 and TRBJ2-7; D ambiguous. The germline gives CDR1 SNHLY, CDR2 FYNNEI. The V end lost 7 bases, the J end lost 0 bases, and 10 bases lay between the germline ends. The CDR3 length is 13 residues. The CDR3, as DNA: TGTGCCAGCAAAGGCGGTAACTCCTACGAGCAGTACGTC. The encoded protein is CASKGGNSYEQYV.

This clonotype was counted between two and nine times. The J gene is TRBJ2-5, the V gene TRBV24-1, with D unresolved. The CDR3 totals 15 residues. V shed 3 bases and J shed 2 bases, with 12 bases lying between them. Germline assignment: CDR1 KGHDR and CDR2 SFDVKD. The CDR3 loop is CATSDPSRPQETQYF. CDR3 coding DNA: TGTGCCACCAGTGATCCCAGTCGACCTCAAGAGACCCAGTACTTC.

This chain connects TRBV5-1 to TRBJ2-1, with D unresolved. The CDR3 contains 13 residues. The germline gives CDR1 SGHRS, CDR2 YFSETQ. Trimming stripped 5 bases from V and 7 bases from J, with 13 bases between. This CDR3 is CASSYRTGNEQFF. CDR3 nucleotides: TGCGCCAGCAGTTACAGAACCGGTAATGAGCAGTTCTTC.

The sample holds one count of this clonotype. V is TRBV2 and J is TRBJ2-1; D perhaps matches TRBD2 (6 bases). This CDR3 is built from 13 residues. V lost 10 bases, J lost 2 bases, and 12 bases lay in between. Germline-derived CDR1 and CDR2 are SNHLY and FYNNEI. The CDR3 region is CATGGDPYNEQFF. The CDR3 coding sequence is TGTGCCACCGGGGGAGATCCCTACAATGAGCAGTTCTTC.

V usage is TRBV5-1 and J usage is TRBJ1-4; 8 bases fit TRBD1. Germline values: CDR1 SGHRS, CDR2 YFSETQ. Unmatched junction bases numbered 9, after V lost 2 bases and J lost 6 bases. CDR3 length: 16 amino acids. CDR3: CASSFFGQGVDEKLFF. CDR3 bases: TGCGCCAGCAGCTTTTTTGGACAGGGCGTCGATGAAAAACTGTTTTTT.

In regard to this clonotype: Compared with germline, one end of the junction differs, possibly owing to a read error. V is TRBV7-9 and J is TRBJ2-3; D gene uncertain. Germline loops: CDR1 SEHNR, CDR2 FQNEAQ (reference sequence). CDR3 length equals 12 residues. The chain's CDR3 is CASSQLGDTQYF. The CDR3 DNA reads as TGCGCCAGCAGCCAGCTCGGGGATACGCAGTATTTT.

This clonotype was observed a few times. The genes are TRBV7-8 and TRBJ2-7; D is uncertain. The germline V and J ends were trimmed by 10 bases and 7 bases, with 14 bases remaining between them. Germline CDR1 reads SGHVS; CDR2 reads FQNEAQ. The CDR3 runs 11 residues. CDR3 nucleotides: TGTGCCACCGCCTCGATGGGGGAGCAGTACTTC. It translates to CATASMGEQYF.

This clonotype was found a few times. CDR3 region: CASTRIETGELFF. The DNA for the CDR3 is TGTGCCAGCACCCGAATCGAGACCGGGGAGCTGTTTTTT. The rearrangement joins TRBV12-3 or TRBV12-4 to TRBJ2-2, with D unclear. The V gene lost 7 bases and the J gene lost 5 bases, with 11 bases spanning the gap. This CDR3 contains 13 residues.

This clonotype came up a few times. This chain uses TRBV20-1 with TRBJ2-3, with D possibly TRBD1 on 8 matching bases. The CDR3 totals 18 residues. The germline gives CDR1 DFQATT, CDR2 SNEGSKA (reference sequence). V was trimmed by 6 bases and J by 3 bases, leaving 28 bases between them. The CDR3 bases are TGCAGTGCCCACGGGGGAGGGCAGGGGGCCGTTTGGACAGATACGCAGTATTTT. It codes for CSAHGGGQGAVWTDTQYF.

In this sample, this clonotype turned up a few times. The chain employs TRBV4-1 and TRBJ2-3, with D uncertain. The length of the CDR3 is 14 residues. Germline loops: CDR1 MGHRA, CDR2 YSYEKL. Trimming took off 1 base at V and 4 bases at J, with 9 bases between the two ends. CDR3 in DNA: TGCGCCAGCAGCCAAGCGGTAGGACCAGATACGCAGTATTTT. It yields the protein CASSQAVGPDTQYF.

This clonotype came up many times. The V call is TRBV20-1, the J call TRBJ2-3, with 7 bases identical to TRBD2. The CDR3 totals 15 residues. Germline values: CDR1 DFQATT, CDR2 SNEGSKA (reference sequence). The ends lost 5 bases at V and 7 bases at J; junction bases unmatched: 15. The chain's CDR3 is CSAEETSTASNTQYF. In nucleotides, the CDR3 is TGCAGTGCTGAGGAGACTAGCACAGCCTCCAATACGCAGTATTTT.

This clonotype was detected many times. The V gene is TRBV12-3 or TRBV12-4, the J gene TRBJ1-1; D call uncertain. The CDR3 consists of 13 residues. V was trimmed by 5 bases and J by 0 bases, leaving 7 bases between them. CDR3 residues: CASSAQLNTEAFF. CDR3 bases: TGTGCCAGCAGTGCACAGTTGAACACTGAAGCTTTCTTT.